The T cell receptor (beta chain) under discussion was sequenced for a study of blood T cell repertoires in COVID-19. Germline V gene data show CDR1 as LGHNA and CDR2 as YSLEER. The V and J ends lost 2 bases and 0 bases, in that order; junction bases with no gene match: 0. CDR3 length: 17 residues. Patients of the Seattle cohort, enrolled during active infection, were followed longitudinally. Original handling: Reference gene primer amplification gave estimated nucleated cell counts. The method was immunoSEQ multiplex PCR; TCRdb's version includes in-frame clones alone and lacks a portion of them. The DNA gave D and trimming, while V, J and clone size come from that table. The sample contains 100,000 to 150,000 clones, roughly 74% of which appear only once.

Sequenced sample: peripheral blood. The clonotype originates from a man aged 80 or over with COVID-19, enrolled during active disease. The chain joins TRBV4-3 to TRBJ2-6; 11 bases map to TRBD2. The CDR3 sequence is CASSQTSGSSGANVLTF. The CDR3 nucleotides are TGCGCCAGCAGCCAAACTAGCGGGAGCTCTGGGGCCAACGTCCTGACTTTC.